The clone carrying this T cell receptor beta chain has just a few counts. Primers targeting TRAV and TRBV primed first-strand cDNA, covering alpha and beta chains. Both a constant-region primer and a V-primer adapter served to amplify TCRs across roughly 20 PCR cycles. TCRdb passed the reads through MiXCR, listing each CDR3 protein once. The sample lists around 80,000 distinct CDR3 sequences; around a sixth were seen once. The source of the sample is a study of low-dose radiotherapy and immunotherapy resistance in tumors. Study at large: Members of Cohort 1 were treated with 0.5 Gy per fraction every 2 weeks. The prescribed total PTV dose was 6.5 Gy.

Time point in this sample: after trial treatment. Treatment here: LDRT plus nivolumab, ipilimumab, low-dose cyclophosphamide and aspirin (RACIN trial). Administered to the donors were nivolumab, ipilimumab, aspirin, low-dose cyclophosphamide and low-dose radiotherapy. Sequenced material: PBMCs, taken after low-dose radiotherapy plus immunotherapy. The clonotype comes from a male donor with prostate cancer.

Here the CDR3 reads CASSLGIGQETQYF. Here the CDR3 DNA reads TGTGCCAGCAGCTTAGGTATCGGGCAAGAGACCCAGTACTTC. This chain uses TRBV11-1 with TRBJ2-5; D is uncertain. Germline V gene sequence: CDR1 SGHAT, CDR2 FQDESV (reference sequence). CDR3 length equals 14 residues. V gave up 1 base and J gave up 2 bases, with 8 bases separating them.